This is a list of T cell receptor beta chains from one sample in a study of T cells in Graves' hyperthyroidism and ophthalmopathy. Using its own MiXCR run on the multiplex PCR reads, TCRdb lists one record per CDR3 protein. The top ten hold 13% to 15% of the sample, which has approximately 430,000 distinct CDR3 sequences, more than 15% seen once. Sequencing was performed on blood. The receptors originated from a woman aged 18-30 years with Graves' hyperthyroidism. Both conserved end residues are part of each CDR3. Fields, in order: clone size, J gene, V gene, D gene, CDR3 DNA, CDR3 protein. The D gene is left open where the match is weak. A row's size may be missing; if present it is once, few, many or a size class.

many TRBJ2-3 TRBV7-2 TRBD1 TGTGCCAGCTCCAGGGGGACAAAGTTAACAGATACGCAGTATTTT CASSRGTKLTDTQYF
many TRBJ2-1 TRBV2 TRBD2 TGTGCCAGCAGTGATCGTGGCGGGAGGGGCGATGAGCAGTTCTTC CASSDRGGRGDEQFF
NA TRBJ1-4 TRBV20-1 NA TGCAGTGCGGGGTTGGCCTCTCGGTTTGCAACTAATGAAAAACTGTTTTTT CSAGLASRFATNEKLFF
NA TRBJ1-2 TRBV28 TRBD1 TGTGCCAGCAGTCCTACTCGGACAGGGGGTAGCTATGGCTACACCTTC CASSPTRTGGSYGYTF
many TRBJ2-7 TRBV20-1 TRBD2 TGCAGTGCTACGGCTAGCGGGGGGGATTTTTCATACGAGCAGTACTTC CSATASGGDFSYEQYF
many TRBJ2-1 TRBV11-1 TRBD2 TGTGCCAGCACCCCCCCTAGCGGGCACTCCCAGTTCTTC CASTPPSGHSQFF
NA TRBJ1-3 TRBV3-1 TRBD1 TGTGCCAGCAGCCAAGATACGTTCGAACAGGGGATAATCTCTGGAAACACCATATATTTT CASSQDTFEQGIISGNTIYF
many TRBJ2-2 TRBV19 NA TGTGCCAGTAGTCCGCCGACCAGCAGCACCGGGGAGCTGTTTTTT CASSPPTSSTGELFF
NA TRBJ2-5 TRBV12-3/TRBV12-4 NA TGTGCCAGCAGTTCGGTTTCAGGGGGGAAAGAGACCCAGTACTTC CASSSVSGGKETQYF
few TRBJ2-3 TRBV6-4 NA TGTGCCAGCAGTGACTCGACGGGGGCAGATACGCAGTATTTT CASSDSTGADTQYF
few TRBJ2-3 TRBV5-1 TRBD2 TGCGCCAGCAGCGTCCCGGGACTAGCGACCACCGGTAGGCAGTATTTT CASSVPGLATTGRQYF
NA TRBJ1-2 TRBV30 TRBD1 TGTGCCTGGAGGAGGGACAGCTCGAGGGGCTACACCTTC CAWRRDSSRGYTF
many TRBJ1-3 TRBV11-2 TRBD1 TGTGCCAGCAGGGGACAGTCGAGCTCTGGAAACACCATATATTTT CASRGQSSSGNTIYF
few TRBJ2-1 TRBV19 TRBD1 TGTGCCAGTAGTTCGACAGGGACAAATCGACACAATGAGCAGTTCTTC CASSSTGTNRHNEQFF
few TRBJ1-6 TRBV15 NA TGTGCCACCAGCAGAGATGGGTTGTATAATTCACCCCTCCACTTT CATSRDGLYNSPLHF
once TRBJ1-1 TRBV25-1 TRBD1 TGTGCCAGCAGCTCCCTGGACAGGGAGAACACTGAAGCTTTCTTT CASSSLDRENTEAFF
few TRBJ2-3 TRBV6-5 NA TGTGCCAGCAGTTACTCCTGGACAGATACAGCAGATACGCAGTATTTT CASSYSWTDTADTQYF
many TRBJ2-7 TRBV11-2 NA TGTGCCAGCAGCGCCCATCAGAGCTACGAGCAGTACTTC CASSAHQSYEQYF
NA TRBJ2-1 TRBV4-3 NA TGCGCCAGCAGCCAAGAGGGCCACAGCTCCTACAATGAGCAGTTCTTC CASSQEGHSSYNEQFF
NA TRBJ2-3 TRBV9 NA TGTGCCAGCAGCGTAACGACTGGAATTGAGGGGGATACGCAGTATTTT CASSVTTGIEGDTQYF
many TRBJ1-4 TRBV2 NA TGTGCCAGCAATTTCAGAGCAACTAATGAAAAACTGTTTTTT CASNFRATNEKLFF
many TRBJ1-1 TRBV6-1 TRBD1 TGTGCCAGCAGTCGGGACAGGGGACGGGGCACTGAAGCTTTCTTT CASSRDRGRGTEAFF
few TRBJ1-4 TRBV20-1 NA TGCAGTGCTAGACGGGCCATTCCGCAGGGCGAAAAACTGTTTTTT CSARRAIPQGEKLFF
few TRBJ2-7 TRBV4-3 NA TGCGCCAGCAGCCAAGTAGGGACGGCGGCGCAGTACTTC CASSQVGTAAQYF
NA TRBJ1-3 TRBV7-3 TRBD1 TGTGCCAGCGCCGGGACAGGGGGAGAACGAAACACCATATATTTT CASAGTGGERNTIYF
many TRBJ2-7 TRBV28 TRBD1 TGTGCCAGCAACGCCCCGGGACAGGGTATCGAGCAGTACTTC CASNAPGQGIEQYF
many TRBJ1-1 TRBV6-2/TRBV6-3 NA TGTGCCAGCAGTTACAGCGGGGAAACTGAAGCTTTCTTT CASSYSGETEAFF
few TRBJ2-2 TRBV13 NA TGTGCCAGCAGCTTAGCGGGGCACACCGGGAACACCGGGGAGCTGTTTTTT CASSLAGHTGNTGELFF
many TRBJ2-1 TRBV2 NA TGTGCCAGCCTGAGGCAGGGATCTTACAATGAGCAGTTCTTC CASLRQGSYNEQFF
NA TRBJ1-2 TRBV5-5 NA TGTGCCAGCAGCCCGGGAAGGGGGTCTGGCTATGGCTACACCTTC CASSPGRGSGYGYTF
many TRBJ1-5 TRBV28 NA TGTGCCAGCAGACAGGGTTTTGGCAATCAGCCCCAGCATTTT CASRQGFGNQPQHF
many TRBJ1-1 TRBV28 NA TGTGCCAGCAGTTCCTTTACGGATGAAGCTTTCTTT CASSSFTDEAFF
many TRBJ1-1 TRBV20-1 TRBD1 TGCAGTGCTGTCCCGGGACAGGGGGTTTTAACTGAAGCTTTCTTT CSAVPGQGVLTEAFF
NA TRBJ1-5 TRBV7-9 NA TGTGCCAGCAGCTCACTGGGGGGGGCCGGTCAGCCCCAGCATTTT CASSSLGGAGQPQHF
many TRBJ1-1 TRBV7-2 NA TGTGCCAGCAGCTCGGGACGTCTACAGAACACTGAAGCTTTCTTT CASSSGRLQNTEAFF